Below are 22 T cell receptor beta chains sequenced from a single sample in a study of regulatory T cells in long-lasting Graves disease. Through Arm-PCR of CDR3 regions and iRepertoire HTBI primers, TCR beta libraries were built. TCRdb re-called the multiplex PCR reads through MiXCR, storing one row per CDR3 protein. The sample has roughly 430,000 distinct CDR3 sequences, around 23% seen once. Time point given: persistent/refractory GD, antithyroid drugs over 5 years with positive TRAb. RNA extracted from PBMCs served as the sequencing template. The starting material was peripheral blood mononuclear cells (PBMCs), obtained when the disease was refractory, from a patient treated with antithyroid drugs. These receptors were obtained from a female donor with Graves disease.

The genes are TRBV9 and TRBJ1-2; 10 bases are shared with TRBD1. This CDR3 has 17 residues. Germline assignment: CDR1 SGDLS and CDR2 YYNGEE. V lost 3 bases to trimming and J lost 1 base; unmatched junction nucleotides: 9. Here the CDR3 reads CASSAGTGELYNYGYTF. The CDR3 region has the DNA TGTGCCAGCAGCGCCGGGACAGGGGAGTTGTATAACTATGGCTACACCTTC.

Many counts were recorded for this clonotype. The chain recombines TRBV7-8 with TRBJ2-7; either TRBD1 or TRBD2 may fit D (7 bases each). V was pared by 3 bases and J by 6 bases, with 15 bases between. The length of the CDR3 is 14 residues. The germline gives CDR1 SGHVS, CDR2 FQNEAQ. CDR3 sequence reads: CASSFRGGLREQYF. The CDR3 DNA follows: TGTGCCAGCAGCTTCAGGGGGGGACTACGCGAGCAGTACTTC. Combining the CDR3 with reference TRBV7-8 and TRBJ2-7 gives the whole variable domain GAGVSQSPRYKVAKRGQDVALRCDPISGHVSLFWYQQALGQGPEFLTYFQNEAQLDKSGLPSDRFFAERPEGSVSTLKIQRTQQEDSAVYLCASSFRGGLREQYFGPGTRLTVT.

This clonotype was found many times. The rearrangement joins TRBV10-3 to TRBJ1-5; D gene uncertain. Germline loops: CDR1 ENHRY, CDR2 SYGVKD. V lost 2 bases and J 4 bases, leaving 9 bases between the germline ends. This CDR3 contains 14 residues. CDR3 loop: CAISEAARNQPQHF. In DNA form, the CDR3 reads TGTGCCATCAGTGAGGCAGCCAGAAATCAGCCCCAGCATTTT.

The V call is TRBV15, the J call TRBJ1-1; D is possibly TRBD1 (5 bases). V was pared by 3 bases and J by 2 bases, with 13 bases between. CDR3 size: 15 residues. Germline V gene sequence: CDR1 LNHNV, CDR2 YYDKDF (reference sequence). The DNA of the CDR3 is TGTGCCACCAGCAGGGGCTCGGGGGTTAACACTGAAGCTTTCTTT. Protein sequence: CATSRGSGVNTEAFF.

This clonotype was seen more than once but under ten times. The chain has TRBV9 and TRBJ2-7; a weak D match, TRBD1 (5 bases). Germline V CDR1 and CDR2: SGDLS, YYNGEE. V lost 0 bases, J lost 3 bases, and 13 bases lay in between. The CDR3 is made up of 15 amino acids. The CDR3: CASSVGQGFVYEQYF. DNA for the CDR3: TGTGCCAGCAGCGTAGGTCAGGGTTTCGTCTACGAGCAGTACTTC.

This clonotype was counted many times. The chain couples TRBV7-9 to TRBJ2-7, with D possibly matching TRBD1 (5 bases). The CDR3 runs to 12 residues. Germline V gene sequence: CDR1 SEHNR, CDR2 FQNEAQ (reference sequence). V lost 3 bases and J lost 6, with 9 bases in between. The CDR3 protein is CASSFRAPEQYF. DNA for the CDR3: TGTGCCAGCAGCTTCAGGGCTCCCGAGCAGTACTTC.

This chain connects TRBV28 to TRBJ2-2; 7 nucleotides match TRBD1. The CDR3 is 14 residues long. CDR1 and CDR2 from the germline V gene are MDHEN and SYDVKM. Germline trimming cut 5 bases from V and 4 bases from J; bases unmatched to any gene: 4. CDR3 DNA sequence: TGTGCCAGCAGTGGGACAGATGGCACCGGGGAGCTGTTTTTT. As protein: CASSGTDGTGELFF.

This clonotype was detected ten times or more. The chain employs TRBV20-1 and TRBJ1-2; a possible D gene is TRBD1 (5 bases). Germline V gene lookup returns CDR1 DFQATT and CDR2 SNEGSKA (reference sequence). Trimming shortened V by 6 bases and J by 7 bases, and 27 bases separated the two germline ends. This CDR3 is built from 16 residues. CDR3 DNA: TGCAGTGCCATAGGGGAGGGAACAGGATCGGATCGTGGCTACACCTTC. This translates into CSAIGEGTGSDRGYTF.

This clonotype appeared many times. The chain carries TRBV28 and TRBJ2-7; D is possibly TRBD1 (6 bases). The V gene's germline CDR1 is MDHEN and CDR2 SYDVKM. The CDR3 has 12 amino acids. The germline V and J ends were trimmed by 10 bases and 6 bases, with 16 bases remaining between them. The CDR3 loop reads CATKTGVGEQYF. In DNA form, the CDR3 reads TGTGCCACCAAGACAGGCGTCGGCGAGCAGTACTTC. Full variable domain (missing parts from reference TRBV28 and TRBJ2-7): DVKVTQSSRYLVKRTGEKVFLECVQDMDHENMFWYRQDPGLGLRLIYFSYDVKMKEKGDIPEGYSVSREKKERFSLILESASTNQTSMYLCATKTGVGEQYFGPGTRLTVT.

This clonotype was detected many times. V is TRBV6-1 and J is TRBJ2-5, with 9 nucleotides matching TRBD1. CDR3 length: 15 amino acids. Germline V gene data show CDR1 as MNHNS and CDR2 as SASEGT. After removal of 6 bases from V and 4 bases from J, the junction contained 9 bases not matched to a gene. CDR3 bases: TGTGCCAGCAGAGGACAGGGGCCCAACAGAGAGACCCAGTACTTC. Residues: CASRGQGPNRETQYF.

This clonotype was counted only a few times. V is TRBV30 and J is TRBJ2-7; D possibly matches TRBD1 or TRBD2 (5 bases each). The CDR3 spans 13 residues. Per the germline V gene, CDR1 is GTSNPN and CDR2 is SVGIG (reference sequence). The V and J ends lost 5 bases and 1 base respectively, with 12 bases between them. This CDR3 is CAWSMGESYEQYF. CDR3 DNA sequence: TGTGCCTGGTCCATGGGGGAATCCTACGAGCAGTACTTC.

This clonotype was observed many times. This chain joins TRBV2 and TRBJ2-7; 9 bases are a match to TRBD1. Trimming at V came to 6 bases and at J to 6 bases, leaving 0 bases not matched to a gene. The CDR3 has 11 amino acids. CDR1 and CDR2 (germline): SNHLY, FYNNEI. Written as DNA, the CDR3 is TGTGCCAGCAGGGGACAGGGCGAGCAGTACTTC. It is translated as CASRGQGEQYF.

This clonotype has ten or more counts. This chain connects TRBV27 to TRBJ2-2; the match to TRBD2 covers 7 bases. Germline V CDR1 and CDR2: MNHEY, SMNVEV (reference sequence). The CDR3 consists of 15 residues. V shed 9 bases, J shed 7 bases, and the junction held 14 bases outside the gene matches. CDR3 nucleotide sequence: TGTGCCAGTCAAGGCCGGGGAGGGCCCGGCGGGGAGCTGTTTTTT. Translating gives CASQGRGGPGGELFF.

This clonotype was found many times. V is TRBV11-2 and J is TRBJ1-4; D perhaps matches TRBD1 (6 bases). Germline CDR1 and CDR2: SGHAT and FQNNGV. Deletions cut 4 bases from V and 0 bases from J, with 12 bases between. CDR3 length: 16 amino acids. This CDR3 reads CASSSGQSATNEKLFF. The CDR3 DNA reads TGTGCCAGCAGCTCCGGACAGAGTGCAACTAATGAAAAACTGTTTTTT.

This clonotype showed up just a few times. One end of the junction does not line up with germline, which may come from a read error. This chain links TRBV2 with TRBJ1-6; D gene unclear. The CDR3 has 16 amino acids. The germline CDR1 and CDR2 sequences are SNHLY and FYNNEI. The CDR3 sequence is CAGSEGEGIYNSLLHF. The CDR3 DNA reads as TGTGCCGGCAGTGAAGGAGAAGGAATATATAATTCACTCCTCCACTTT.

This clonotype was counted many times. CDR3 amino acids: CASSLRLAGVGETQYF. In nucleotides, the CDR3 is TGTGCCAGCAGTTTAAGACTAGCGGGAGTCGGAGAGACCCAGTACTTC. The chain recombines TRBV28 with TRBJ2-5; TRBD2 matches at 12 bases. Germline CDR1 MDHEN, CDR2 SYDVKM. After removal of 2 bases from V and 4 bases from J, the junction contained 5 bases not matched to a gene. The CDR3 is 16 amino acids.

This clonotype has a count of ten or more. The chain has TRBV6-1 and TRBJ1-1; 8 nucleotides line up with TRBD1. The CDR3 loop spans 15 amino acids. Per germline, CDR1 MNHNS and CDR2 SASEGT. The junction had 2 bases not matched to a gene; V was cut back by 2 bases and J by 0 bases. The CDR3 sequence is CASSEQDRVNTEAFF. In DNA form, the CDR3 reads TGTGCCAGCAGTGAACAGGACAGGGTGAACACTGAAGCTTTCTTT.

This clonotype was found many times. V and J are TRBV5-1 and TRBJ2-4; possibly TRBD1 or TRBD2 for D (7 bases each). V shed 0 bases and J shed 9 bases, with 13 bases lying between them. The germline gives CDR1 SGHRS, CDR2 YFSETQ. The CDR3 extends over 14 amino acids. The CDR3 is CASSLEQGGGIQYF. DNA of the CDR3: TGCGCCAGCAGCTTGGAGCAGGGGGGGGGCATTCAGTACTTC.

The chain has TRBV5-1 and TRBJ2-7; TRBD1 aligns across 7 bases. The J segment lost 2 bases and the V segment lost 5 bases, leaving 13 bases of the junction unmatched. CDR3 size: 16 residues. Per germline, CDR1 SGHRS and CDR2 YFSETQ. The CDR3 loop is CASRALWSTGAYEQYF. In nucleotides, the CDR3 is TGCGCCAGCAGGGCTTTATGGAGTACAGGGGCCTACGAGCAGTACTTC. Full variable domain (remainder filled in from reference TRBV5-1 and TRBJ2-7): KAGVTQTPRYLIKTRGQQVTLSCSPISGHRSVSWYQQTPGQGLQFLFEYFSETQRNKGNFPGRFSGRQFSNSRSEMNVSTLELGDSALYLCASRALWSTGAYEQYFGPGTRLTVT.

This clonotype occurred many times. The chain carries TRBV2 and TRBJ2-7, with 9 nucleotides matching TRBD1. The CDR3 is 15 residues long. Germline V gives CDR1 SNHLY, CDR2 FYNNEI. Losses at the gene ends were 6 bases for V and 3 bases for J; bases not matched to a gene: 9. CDR3 in amino acids: CASSPGTGWGYEQYF. The DNA for the CDR3 is TGTGCCAGCAGCCCAGGGACAGGGTGGGGCTACGAGCAGTACTTC.

The table lists this clonotype with many counts. This chain links TRBV7-9 with TRBJ2-5; 8 nucleotides match TRBD2. With 4 bases clipped from V and 3 bases from J, the junction kept 7 bases outside the gene matches. CDR1 and CDR2 from the germline V gene are SEHNR and FQNEAQ (reference sequence). The CDR3 totals 15 residues. The CDR3 bases are TGTGCCAGCAGCTCGTTAGCGGGAAGCGAAGAGACCCAGTACTTC. Amino acids: CASSSLAGSEETQYF. The variable domain in full, with the rest retrieved from reference TRBV7-9 and TRBJ2-5, is DTGVSQNPRHKITKRGQNVTFRCDPISEHNRLYWYRQTLGQGPEFLTYFQNEAQLEKSRLLSDRFSAERPKGSFSTLEIQRTEQGDSAMYLCASSSLAGSEETQYFGPGTRLLVL.

This clonotype was observed a few times. The V and J genes are TRBV10-3 and TRBJ1-1; D gene uncertain. Germline lookup yields CDR1 ENHRY and CDR2 SYGVKD. The CDR3 extends over 14 amino acids. V lost 7 bases to trimming and J lost 3 bases, with 15 bases between them. Here the CDR3 DNA reads TGTGCCATCATTGGCTCGGGCAGATACACTGAAGCTTTCTTT. Amino acid sequence: CAIIGSGRYTEAFF.